The T cell receptor beta chain described here comes from a study of cytomegalovirus exposure and HLA in healthy donors. V lost 4 bases and J lost 4; bases outside the gene matches: 6. This CDR3 has 14 residues. Germline-derived CDR1 and CDR2 are MGHRA and YSYEKL. Assay used: immunoSEQ multiplex PCR; TCRdb lists only in-frame clones, some missing. Of some 340,000 clones in the sample, about 85% were seen once. The specimen sequenced was PBMCs. The gene calls are TRBV4-1 and TRBJ1-1, with 7 bases identical to TRBD1. This sequence originates from a young woman in good health and CMV-seropositive. In DNA form, the CDR3 reads TGCGCCAGCAGCCCGGACAGGTCCGGCACTGAAGCTTTCTTT. Residues: CASSPDRSGTEAFF.